These 13 T cell receptor beta chains were sequenced from one sample in a study of vaccination effects on CD4 cells after COVID-19. No cognate antigen is known for these TCRs. Sequencing was preceded by expansion of antigen-specific CD4+ T cells with viral peptide pools in the ViraFEST assay. Cultured cells yielded isolated CD4+ T cells after roughly 11 days. No vaccinee had earlier SARS-CoV-2 infection, and nucleocapsid antibodies were negative. The repertoire was sequenced with immunoSEQ multiplex PCR; TCRdb's copy has only in-frame clones and lacks some. The sample includes approximately 44,000 clones, roughly 76% seen only once; the top ten take roughly 25%. The input for sequencing was CD4+ T cells from PBMCs cultured with HCoV-OC43 spike peptides, taken before COVID-19 vaccination. Subset described: HCoV-OC43 spike overlapping peptide pool stimulation. These receptors were obtained from a human donor who received a COVID-19 vaccine.

The CDR3 loop reads CSVRTLYGYNEQFF. For the CDR3, the DNA is TGCAGCGTCCGCACCCTGTATGGGTACAATGAGCAGTTCTTC. The chain combines TRBV29-1 with TRBJ2-1; no reliable D call. The length of the CDR3 is 14 residues. Trimming shortened V by 6 bases and J by 4 bases, and 16 bases separated the two germline ends. Germline lookup yields CDR1 SQVTM and CDR2 ANQGSEA.

This sequence joins TRBV15 and TRBJ2-5; the D call may be TRBD1 or TRBD2 (5 bases each). Germline lookup yields CDR1 LNHNV and CDR2 YYDKDF (reference sequence). Trimming removed 9 bases from V and 5 bases from J, with 19 bases in between. This CDR3 has 14 residues. CDR3 in amino acids: CATRGWGGVETQYF. Written as DNA, the CDR3 is TGTGCCACGCGAGGGTGGGGCGGCGTTGAGACCCAGTACTTC.

Only one count was recorded for this clone. The V call is TRBV10-2, the J call TRBJ1-6, with 10 nucleotides matching TRBD1. Per the germline V gene, CDR1 is WSHSY and CDR2 is SAAADI. The J segment lost 6 bases and the V segment lost 8 bases, leaving 4 bases of the junction unmatched. The CDR3 is made up of 14 amino acids. CDR3 DNA sequence: TGCGCCAGCGGTGGACAGGGGGGTAATTCACCCCTCCACTTT. It translates to CASGGQGGNSPLHF.

The V call is TRBV14, the J call TRBJ1-2, with D uncertain. V was pared by 3 bases and J by 4 bases, with 18 bases between. This CDR3 is built from 16 residues. Looked up from germline, CDR1 is SGHDN and CDR2 is FVKESK. In DNA, the CDR3 is TGTGCCAGCAGCCAGACATATAGCAGGATGCTCTATGGCTACACCTTC. It encodes CASSQTYSRMLYGYTF.

This CDR3 is CASSLEARSIRTQYF. The CDR3 bases are TGTGCCAGCAGCTTAGAGGCGAGAAGTATTAGGACCCAGTACTTC. The V call is TRBV13, the J call TRBJ2-5; D is uncertain. Germline CDR1 and CDR2: PRHDT and FYEKMQ (reference sequence). V shed 1 base and J shed 7 bases, with 16 bases lying between them. This CDR3 has 15 residues.

The rearrangement links TRBV4-1 to TRBJ1-2; perhaps TRBD1 as D (5 bases). The CDR3 has 13 amino acids. Germline-derived CDR1 and CDR2 are MGHRA and YSYEKL. Trimming took off 0 bases at V and 4 bases at J, with 6 bases between the two ends. As DNA, the CDR3 is TGCGCCAGCAGCCAAGATGGGGGCTATGGCTACACCTTC. This encodes CASSQDGGYGYTF.

The table lists this clone with a count of one. J is TRBJ2-5 and V is TRBV5-4, with 11 positions matching TRBD2. Germline trimming cut 3 bases from V and 4 bases from J; bases unmatched to any gene: 8. This CDR3 comprises 16 residues. From germline, CDR1 is SGHNT and CDR2 YYREEE (reference sequence). The CDR3 region is CASSSVAGGLAETQYF. The CDR3, as DNA: TGTGCCAGCAGCTCCGTAGCGGGAGGGCTGGCAGAGACCCAGTACTTC.

The gene calls are TRBV28 and TRBJ2-3, with 10 bases lining up with TRBD2. Germline V CDR1 and CDR2: MDHEN, SYDVKM. V shed 4 bases, J shed 0 bases, and the junction held 16 bases outside the gene matches. This CDR3 has 20 amino acids. As DNA, the CDR3 is TGTGCCAGCAGTTCACCAGGACTAGCGGCGATTCCCTTTAGCACAGATACGCAGTATTTT. Encoded protein: CASSSPGLAAIPFSTDTQYF. Full variable domain (outside the CDR3, taken from reference TRBV28 and TRBJ2-3): DVKVTQSSRYLVKRTGEKVFLECVQDMDHENMFWYRQDPGLGLRLIYFSYDVKMKEKGDIPEGYSVSREKKERFSLILESASTNQTSMYLCASSSPGLAAIPFSTDTQYFGPGTRLTVL.

The chain combines TRBV3-1 (or the pseudogene TRBV3-2) with TRBJ2-7; D not certain. CDR3 length: 15 residues. Trimming removed 0 bases at V and 2 bases at J, with 11 bases between. Per the germline V gene, CDR1 is LGHDT and CDR2 is YNNKEL (reference sequence). This CDR3 reads CASSQDASNTYEQYF. The CDR3 coding sequence is TGTGCCAGCAGCCAAGACGCAAGTAACACCTACGAGCAGTACTTC.

V is TRBV11-1 and J is TRBJ1-2, with 7 bases fitting TRBD1. The CDR3 contains 15 residues. Per germline, CDR1 SGHAT and CDR2 FQDESV (reference sequence). V lost 5 bases and J lost 4; bases outside the gene matches: 10. The chain's CDR3 is CASSPTGQAGYGYTF. CDR3 sequence (DNA): TGTGCCAGCAGCCCGACCGGACAGGCGGGCTATGGCTACACCTTC.

This clone turned up a few times. The CDR3 sequence is CASRDRTYGYTF. The CDR3 DNA is TGTGCCAGCAGGGACAGGACCTATGGCTACACCTTC. The rearrangement joins TRBV6-5 to TRBJ1-2, with 7 bases matching TRBD1. With 6 bases clipped from V and 4 bases from J, the junction kept 2 bases outside the gene matches. The CDR3 is 12 amino acids. CDR1 and CDR2 from the germline V gene are MNHEY and SVGAGI.

Of note for this clone: One end of the junction is discordant with germline, which a read error may explain. The gene calls are TRBV5-6 and TRBJ2-1; 8 bases match TRBD1. CDR3 length: 15 residues. Per the germline V gene, CDR1 is SGHDT and CDR2 is YYEEEE. The CDR3 sequence is CASSFSTGVDNKQFF. The CDR3, as DNA: TGTGCCAGCAGCTTCTCGACAGGGGTGGACAATAAGCAGTTCTTC.

The chain uses TRBV6-2 or TRBV6-3 and TRBJ1-1; possible D gene TRBD1, 6 bases. In germline, CDR1 is MNHEY, CDR2 SVGEGT. This CDR3 comprises 14 residues. V was pared by 0 bases and J by 5 bases, with 10 bases between. This chain's CDR3 is CASSYSRGGTEAFF. The CDR3, as DNA: TGTGCCAGCAGTTACTCCCGAGGGGGGACTGAAGCTTTCTTT.